This T cell receptor (beta chain) was captured in a study of shared clonotypes between healthy human individuals. Measured with immunoSEQ multiplex PCR; TCRdb has only the in-frame clones, and not every one. In the table there are about 1.1 million clones, about 72% of which are singletons. The CDR3 is 14 amino acids. V was trimmed by 3 bases and J by 0 bases, leaving 7 bases between them. Germline V lookup: CDR1 SGHRS, CDR2 YFSETQ. The clonotype comes from a young man in good health. Some clones in this sample may be carry-over from other donors' samples. Specimen: memory CD4+ T cells from PBMCs. Subset denoted: CD45RA-negative fraction. The chain combines TRBV5-1 with TRBJ1-3; the D is unclear. The CDR3, as DNA: TGCGCCAGCAGCTCGGTTGGCTCTGGAAACACCATATATTTT. It encodes CASSSVGSGNTIYF.